This T cell receptor beta chain was sequenced for a study of shared T cell receptors in the human thymus. In germline, CDR1 is SGHRS, CDR2 YFSETQ. The CDR3 sequence is 19 residues long. V lost 3 bases and J 0 bases, leaving 24 bases between the germline ends. Profiled with immunoSEQ multiplex PCR; TCRdb holds only in-frame clones, not every one. The data show 700,000 or so clones, approximately 83% seen once. These sequences were also reported in another study, on human thymus T cells.

This receptor was taken from a girl under two years old with a congenital heart defect. The chain employs TRBV5-1 and TRBJ1-1, with D possibly matching TRBD1 (6 bases). The sequenced sample consisted of thymocytes. The CDR3, as DNA: TGCGCCAGCAGCTCGGGGGCCGGGGGGCGTAGTTCCATGAACACTGAAGCTTTCTTT. Its translation is CASSSGAGGRSSMNTEAFF. The whole variable domain, filled in from reference TRBV5-1 and TRBJ1-1, reads KAGVTQTPRYLIKTRGQQVTLSCSPISGHRSVSWYQQTPGQGLQFLFEYFSETQRNKGNFPGRFSGRQFSNSRSEMNVSTLELGDSALYLCASSSGAGGRSSMNTEAFFGQGTRLTVV.